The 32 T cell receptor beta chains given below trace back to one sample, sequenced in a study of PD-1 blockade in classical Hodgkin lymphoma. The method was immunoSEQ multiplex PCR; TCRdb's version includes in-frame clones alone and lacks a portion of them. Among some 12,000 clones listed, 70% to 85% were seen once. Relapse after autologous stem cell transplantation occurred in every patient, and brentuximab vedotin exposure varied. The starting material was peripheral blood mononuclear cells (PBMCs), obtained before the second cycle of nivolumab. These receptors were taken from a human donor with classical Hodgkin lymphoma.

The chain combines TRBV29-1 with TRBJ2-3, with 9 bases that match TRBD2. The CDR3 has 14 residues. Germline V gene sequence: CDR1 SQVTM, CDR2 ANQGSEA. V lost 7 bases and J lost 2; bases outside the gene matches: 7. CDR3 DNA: TGCAGCGCATTGACTAGCGGCCTCACAGATACGCAGTATTTT. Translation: CSALTSGLTDTQYF.

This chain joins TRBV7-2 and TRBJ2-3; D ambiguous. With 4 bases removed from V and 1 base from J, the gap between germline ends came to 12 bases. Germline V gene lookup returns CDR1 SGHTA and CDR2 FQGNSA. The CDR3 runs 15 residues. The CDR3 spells CASSSDDTRTDTQYF. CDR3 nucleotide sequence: TGTGCCAGCAGCTCCGATGACACCCGCACAGATACGCAGTATTTT.

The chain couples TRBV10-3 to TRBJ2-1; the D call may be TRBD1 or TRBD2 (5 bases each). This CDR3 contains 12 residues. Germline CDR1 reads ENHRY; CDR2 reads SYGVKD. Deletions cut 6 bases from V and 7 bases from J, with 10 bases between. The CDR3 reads CAIRLRGNEQFF. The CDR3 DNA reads TGTGCCATCAGGTTGAGGGGAAATGAGCAGTTCTTC.

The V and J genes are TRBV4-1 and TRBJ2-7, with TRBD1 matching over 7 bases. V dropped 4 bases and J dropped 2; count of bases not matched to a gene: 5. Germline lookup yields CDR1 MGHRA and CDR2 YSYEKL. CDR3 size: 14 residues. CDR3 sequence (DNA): TGCGCCAGCAGCCTCTCCGGGACAGCCTACGAGCAGTACTTC. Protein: CASSLSGTAYEQYF.

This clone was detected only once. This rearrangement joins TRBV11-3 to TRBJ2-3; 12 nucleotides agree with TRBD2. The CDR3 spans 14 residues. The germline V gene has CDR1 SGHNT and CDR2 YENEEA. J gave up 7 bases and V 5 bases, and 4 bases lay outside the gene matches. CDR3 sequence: CASSLAGGPYTQYF. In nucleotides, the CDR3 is TGTGCCAGCAGCCTAGCGGGGGGGCCTTATACGCAGTATTTT.

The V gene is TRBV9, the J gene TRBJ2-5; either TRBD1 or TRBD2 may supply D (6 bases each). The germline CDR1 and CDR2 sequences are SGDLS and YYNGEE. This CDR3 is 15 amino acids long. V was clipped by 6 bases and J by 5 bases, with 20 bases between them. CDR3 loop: CASTGGIGGQETQYF. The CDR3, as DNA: TGTGCCAGCACCGGAGGGATCGGGGGCCAGGAGACCCAGTACTTC.

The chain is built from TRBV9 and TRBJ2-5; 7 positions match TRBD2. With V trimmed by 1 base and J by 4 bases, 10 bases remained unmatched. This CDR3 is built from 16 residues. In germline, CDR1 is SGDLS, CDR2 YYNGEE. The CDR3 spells CASSVNREEMGETQYF. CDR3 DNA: TGTGCCAGCAGCGTAAACCGGGAGGAGATGGGAGAGACCCAGTACTTC.

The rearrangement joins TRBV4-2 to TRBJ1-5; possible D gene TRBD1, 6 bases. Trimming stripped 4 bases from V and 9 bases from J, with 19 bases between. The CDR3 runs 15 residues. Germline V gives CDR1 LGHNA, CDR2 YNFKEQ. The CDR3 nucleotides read TGTGCCAGCAGCCTGTTACCAGGGGCCGGGGGGCCCCAGCATTTT. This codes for CASSLLPGAGGPQHF.

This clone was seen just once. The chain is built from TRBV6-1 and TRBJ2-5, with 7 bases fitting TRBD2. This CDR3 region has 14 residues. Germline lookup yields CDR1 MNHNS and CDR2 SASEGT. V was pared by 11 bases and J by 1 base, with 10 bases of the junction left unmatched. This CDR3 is CAALAASSQETQYF. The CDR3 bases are TGTGCCGCCCTAGCGGCCTCTTCCCAAGAGACCCAGTACTTC.

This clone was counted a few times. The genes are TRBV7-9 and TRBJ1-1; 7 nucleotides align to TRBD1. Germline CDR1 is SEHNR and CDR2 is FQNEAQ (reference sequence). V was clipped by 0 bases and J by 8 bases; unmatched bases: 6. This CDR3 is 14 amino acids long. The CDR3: CASSLARKGQEAFF. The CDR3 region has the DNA TGTGCCAGCAGCTTAGCGAGAAAGGGACAGGAAGCTTTCTTT.

Written as DNA, the CDR3 is TGTGCCAGCAGCTTAAATAGCAATCAGCCCCAGCATTTT. Translating it yields CASSLNSNQPQHF. The rearrangement joins TRBV7-9 to TRBJ1-5; D is uncertain. Trimming took off 2 bases at V and 0 bases at J, with 2 bases between the two ends. There are 13 residues in the CDR3. Germline CDR1 and CDR2: SEHNR and FQNEAQ (reference sequence).

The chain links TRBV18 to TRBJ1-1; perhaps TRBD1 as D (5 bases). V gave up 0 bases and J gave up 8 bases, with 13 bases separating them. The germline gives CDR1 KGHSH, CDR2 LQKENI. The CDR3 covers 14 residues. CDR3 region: CASSPPGWGFEAFF. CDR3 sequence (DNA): TGTGCCAGCTCACCACCGGGGTGGGGCTTCGAAGCTTTCTTT.

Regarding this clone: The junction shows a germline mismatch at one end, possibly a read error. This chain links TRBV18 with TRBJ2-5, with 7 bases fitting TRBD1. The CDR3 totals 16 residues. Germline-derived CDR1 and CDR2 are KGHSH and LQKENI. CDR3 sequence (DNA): TGTGCCAGCTCAGCCCAATCAGGGGGATTCACAGAGATCCAGTACTTC. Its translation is CASSAQSGGFTEIQYF.

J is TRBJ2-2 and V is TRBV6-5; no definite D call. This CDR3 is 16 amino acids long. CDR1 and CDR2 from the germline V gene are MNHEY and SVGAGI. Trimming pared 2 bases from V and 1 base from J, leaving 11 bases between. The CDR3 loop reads CASSYGDPGNTGELFF. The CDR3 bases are TGTGCCAGCAGTTACGGCGATCCGGGGAACACCGGGGAGCTGTTTTTT.

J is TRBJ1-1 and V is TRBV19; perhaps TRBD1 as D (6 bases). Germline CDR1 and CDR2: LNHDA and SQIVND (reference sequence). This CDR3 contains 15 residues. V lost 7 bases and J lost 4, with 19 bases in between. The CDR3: CASTPIVDRLTEAFF. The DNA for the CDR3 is TGTGCCAGTACCCCCATCGTGGACAGACTCACTGAAGCTTTCTTT.

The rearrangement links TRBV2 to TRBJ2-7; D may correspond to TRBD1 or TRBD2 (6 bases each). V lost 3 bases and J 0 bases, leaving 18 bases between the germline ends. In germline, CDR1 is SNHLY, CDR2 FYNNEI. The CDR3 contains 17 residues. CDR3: CASSDPGAGASSYEQYF. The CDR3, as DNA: TGTGCCAGCAGTGACCCGGGGGCAGGGGCTAGCTCCTACGAGCAGTACTTC.

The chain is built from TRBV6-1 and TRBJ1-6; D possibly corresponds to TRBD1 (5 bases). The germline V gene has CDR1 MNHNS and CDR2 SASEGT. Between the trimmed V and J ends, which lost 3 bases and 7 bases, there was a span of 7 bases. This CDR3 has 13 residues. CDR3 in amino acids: CASSDQGNSPLHF. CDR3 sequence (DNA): TGTGCCAGCAGTGATCAGGGAAATTCACCCCTCCACTTT.

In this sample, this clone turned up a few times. CDR3 protein: CASSLQGKVSGELFF. Written as DNA, the CDR3 is TGTGCCAGCAGCTTACAGGGGAAGGTCTCCGGGGAGCTGTTTTTT. The chain is built from TRBV5-4 and TRBJ2-2, with 7 bases aligning to TRBD1. Germline assignment: CDR1 SGHNT and CDR2 YYREEE (reference sequence). V lost 2 bases, J lost 6 bases, and 7 bases stayed unmatched. This CDR3 region has 15 residues. Using reference TRBV5-4 and TRBJ2-2 for the parts outside the CDR3, the full variable domain is ETGVTQSPTHLIKTRGQQVTLRCSSQSGHNTVSWYQQALGQGPQFIFQYYREEENGRGNFPPRFSGLQFPNYSSELNVNALELDDSALYLCASSLQGKVSGELFFGEGSRLTVL.

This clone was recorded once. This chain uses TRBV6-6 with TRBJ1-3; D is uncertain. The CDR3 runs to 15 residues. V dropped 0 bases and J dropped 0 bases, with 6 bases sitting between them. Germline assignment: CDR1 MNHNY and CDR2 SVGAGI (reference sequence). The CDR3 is CASSYSPPSGNTIYF. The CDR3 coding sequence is TGTGCCAGCAGTTACTCCCCCCCCTCTGGAAACACCATATATTTT.

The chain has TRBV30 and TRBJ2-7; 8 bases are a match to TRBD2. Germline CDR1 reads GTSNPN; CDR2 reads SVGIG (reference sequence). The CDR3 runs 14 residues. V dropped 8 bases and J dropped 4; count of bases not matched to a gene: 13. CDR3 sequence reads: CAGEPGLGLYEQYF. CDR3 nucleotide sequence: TGTGCCGGCGAACCGGGACTAGGTCTATACGAGCAGTACTTC.

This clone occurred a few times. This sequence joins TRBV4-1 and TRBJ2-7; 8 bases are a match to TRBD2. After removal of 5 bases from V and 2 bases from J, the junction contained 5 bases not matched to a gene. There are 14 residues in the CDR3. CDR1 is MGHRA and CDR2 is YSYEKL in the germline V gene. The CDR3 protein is CASSSSGRAYEQYF. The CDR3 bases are TGCGCCAGCAGCTCTAGCGGGCGCGCCTACGAGCAGTACTTC.

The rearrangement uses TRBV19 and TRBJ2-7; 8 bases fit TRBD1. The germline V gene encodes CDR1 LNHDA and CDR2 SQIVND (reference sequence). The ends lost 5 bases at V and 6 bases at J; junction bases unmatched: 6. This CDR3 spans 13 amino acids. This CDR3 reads CASSFRTGGEQYF. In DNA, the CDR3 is TGTGCCAGTAGTTTCAGAACAGGGGGCGAGCAGTACTTC.

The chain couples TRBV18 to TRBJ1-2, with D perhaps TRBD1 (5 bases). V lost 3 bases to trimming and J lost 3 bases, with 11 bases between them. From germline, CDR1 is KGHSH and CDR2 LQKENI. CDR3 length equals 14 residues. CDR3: CASSPLGGDYGYTF. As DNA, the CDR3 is TGTGCCAGCTCACCCCTTGGAGGGGACTATGGCTACACCTTC.

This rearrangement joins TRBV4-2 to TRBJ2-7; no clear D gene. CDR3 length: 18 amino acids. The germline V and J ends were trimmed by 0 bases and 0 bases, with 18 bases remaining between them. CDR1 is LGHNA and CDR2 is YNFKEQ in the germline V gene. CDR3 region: CASSQDTPMALSSYEQYF. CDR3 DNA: TGTGCCAGCAGCCAAGACACACCTATGGCGTTAAGCTCCTACGAGCAGTACTTC.

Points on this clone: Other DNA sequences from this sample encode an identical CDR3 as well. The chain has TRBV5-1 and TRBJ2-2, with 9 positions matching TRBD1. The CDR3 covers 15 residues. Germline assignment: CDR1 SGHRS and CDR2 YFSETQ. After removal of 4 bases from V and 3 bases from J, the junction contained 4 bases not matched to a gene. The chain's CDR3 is CASSPGQGYTGELFF. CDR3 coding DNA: TGCGCCAGCAGCCCGGGACAGGGATACACCGGGGAGCTGTTTTTT.

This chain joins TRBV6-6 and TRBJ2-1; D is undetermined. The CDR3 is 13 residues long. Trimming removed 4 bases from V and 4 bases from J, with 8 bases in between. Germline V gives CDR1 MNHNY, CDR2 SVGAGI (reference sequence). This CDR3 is CASSLDRYNEQFF. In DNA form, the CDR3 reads TGTGCCAGCAGTTTGGACCGGTACAATGAGCAGTTCTTC.

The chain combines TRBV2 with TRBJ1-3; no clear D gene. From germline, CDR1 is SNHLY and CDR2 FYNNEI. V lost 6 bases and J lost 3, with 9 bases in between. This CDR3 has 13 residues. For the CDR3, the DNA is TGTGCCAGCAGGGCCACTCGTGGAAACACCATATATTTT. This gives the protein CASRATRGNTIYF.

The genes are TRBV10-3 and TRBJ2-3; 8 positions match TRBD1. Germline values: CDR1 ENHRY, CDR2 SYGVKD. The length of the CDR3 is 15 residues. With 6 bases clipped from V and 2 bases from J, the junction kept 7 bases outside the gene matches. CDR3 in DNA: TGTGCCATCAGCGGACAGGGACGGGACACAGATACGCAGTATTTT. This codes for CAISGQGRDTDTQYF.

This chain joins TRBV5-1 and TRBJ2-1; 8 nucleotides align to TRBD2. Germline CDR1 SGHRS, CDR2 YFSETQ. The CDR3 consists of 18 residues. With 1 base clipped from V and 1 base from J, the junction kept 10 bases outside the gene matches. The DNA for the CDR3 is TGCGCCAGCAGCTTGCCCCCGTGGCGGGAGGATTCCTACAATGAGCAGTTCTTC. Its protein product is CASSLPPWREDSYNEQFF.

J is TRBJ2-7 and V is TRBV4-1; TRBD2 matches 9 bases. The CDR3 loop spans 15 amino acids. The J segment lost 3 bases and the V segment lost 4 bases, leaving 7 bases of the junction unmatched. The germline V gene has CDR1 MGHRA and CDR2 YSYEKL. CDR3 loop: CASSRLAVDLYEQYF. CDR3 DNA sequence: TGCGCCAGCAGCCGACTAGCGGTAGACCTCTACGAGCAGTACTTC.

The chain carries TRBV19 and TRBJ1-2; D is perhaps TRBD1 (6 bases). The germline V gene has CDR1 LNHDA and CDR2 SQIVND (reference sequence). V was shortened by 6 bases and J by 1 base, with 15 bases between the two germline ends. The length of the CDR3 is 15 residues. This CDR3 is CASSPGGAGNYGYTF. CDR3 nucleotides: TGTGCCAGTAGCCCCGGGGGCGCAGGTAACTATGGCTACACCTTC.

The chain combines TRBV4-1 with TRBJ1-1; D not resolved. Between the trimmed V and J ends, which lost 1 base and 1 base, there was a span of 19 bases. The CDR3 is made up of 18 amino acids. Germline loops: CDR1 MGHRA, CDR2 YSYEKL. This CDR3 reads CASSQATGLIRSNTEAFF. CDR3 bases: TGCGCCAGCAGCCAAGCGACCGGTTTGATTCGATCGAACACTGAAGCTTTCTTT.